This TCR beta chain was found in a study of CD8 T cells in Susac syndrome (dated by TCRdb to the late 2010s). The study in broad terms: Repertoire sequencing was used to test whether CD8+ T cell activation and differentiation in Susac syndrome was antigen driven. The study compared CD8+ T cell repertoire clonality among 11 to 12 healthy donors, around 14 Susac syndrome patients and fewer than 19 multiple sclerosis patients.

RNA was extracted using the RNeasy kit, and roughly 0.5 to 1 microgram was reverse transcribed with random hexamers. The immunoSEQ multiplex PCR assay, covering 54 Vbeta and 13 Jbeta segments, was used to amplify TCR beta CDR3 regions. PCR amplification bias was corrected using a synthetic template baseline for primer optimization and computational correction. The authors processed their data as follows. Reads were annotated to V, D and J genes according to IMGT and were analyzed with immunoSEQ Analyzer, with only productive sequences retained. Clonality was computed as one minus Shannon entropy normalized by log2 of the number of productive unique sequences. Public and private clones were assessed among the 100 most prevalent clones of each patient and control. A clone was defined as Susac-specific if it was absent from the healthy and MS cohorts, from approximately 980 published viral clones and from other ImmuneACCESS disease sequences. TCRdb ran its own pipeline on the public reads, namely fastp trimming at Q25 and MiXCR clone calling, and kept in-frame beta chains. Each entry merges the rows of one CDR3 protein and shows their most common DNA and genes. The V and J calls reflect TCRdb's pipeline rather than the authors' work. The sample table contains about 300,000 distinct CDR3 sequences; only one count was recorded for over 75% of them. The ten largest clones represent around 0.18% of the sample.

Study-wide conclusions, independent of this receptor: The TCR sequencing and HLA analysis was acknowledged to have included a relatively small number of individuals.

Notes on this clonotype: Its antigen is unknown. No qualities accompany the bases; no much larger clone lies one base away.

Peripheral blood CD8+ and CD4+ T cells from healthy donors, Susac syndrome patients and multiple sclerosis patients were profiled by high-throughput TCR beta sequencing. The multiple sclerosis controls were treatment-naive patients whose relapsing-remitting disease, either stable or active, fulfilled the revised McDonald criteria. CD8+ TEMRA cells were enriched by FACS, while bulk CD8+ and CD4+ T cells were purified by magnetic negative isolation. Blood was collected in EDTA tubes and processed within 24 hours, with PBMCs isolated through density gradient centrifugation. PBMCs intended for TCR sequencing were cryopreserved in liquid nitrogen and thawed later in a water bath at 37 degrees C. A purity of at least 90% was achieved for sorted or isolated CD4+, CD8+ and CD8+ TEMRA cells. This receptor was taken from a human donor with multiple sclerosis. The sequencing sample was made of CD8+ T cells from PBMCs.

CDR3 reads: CASSQDPGYQETQYF. The nucleotide sequence reads TGCGCCAGCAGCCAAGATCCAGGGTACCAAGAGACCCAGTACTTC. Here the chain combines TRBV4-3 and TRBJ2-5; the D gene is perhaps TRBD1, from 5 matching bases. V is reduced by 0 bases and J by 0 bases, leaving a spacing of 8 bases between them. Based on the germline V gene, the CDR1 and CDR2 sequences are LGHNA and YSLEER. The CDR3 starts with the cysteine, ends with the phenylalanine, and has 15 residues. Only the CDR3 part of the read is kept: 45 bases, read in frame from the first base.